This record looks at one T cell receptor beta chain sequence and its context. These data come from a study of shared clonotypes between healthy human individuals. Study overall: A few men and a couple of women, aged 18 to 49, were donors.

Authors' data handling: ImmunoSEQ output held junction-only sequences without quality scores, so filtering differed. Clones were read by immunoSEQ multiplex PCR, and TCRdb kept only the in-frame ones, dropping some. The DNA gave D and trimming, while V, J and clone size come from that table. The repertoire consists of about 2.2 million clones, with about 93% occurring once and the leading ten covering less than 2%. This CDR3 is 14 amino acids long. Germline V gene sequence: CDR1 MDHEN, CDR2 SYDVKM. Trimming pared 5 bases from V and 2 bases from J, leaving 13 bases between. Positive CCR7 selection of CD45RO-negative cells yielded the naive CD8 cells, and terminally differentiated effector memory CD45RA+ cells were excluded.

The chain combines TRBV28 with TRBJ2-7; D unresolved. The source material was naive CD8+ T cells from PBMCs. This clonotype was sampled from a man between 18 and 29 years old in good health. Some clones in this sample may be carry-over from other donors' samples. The CDR3 sequence is CASSPDGTPYEQYF. The DNA of the CDR3 is TGTGCCAGCAGTCCCGACGGAACTCCCTACGAGCAGTACTTC. Drawing the rest from reference TRBV28 and TRBJ2-7, the complete variable domain is DVKVTQSSRYLVKRTGEKVFLECVQDMDHENMFWYRQDPGLGLRLIYFSYDVKMKEKGDIPEGYSVSREKKERFSLILESASTNQTSMYLCASSPDGTPYEQYFGPGTRLTVT.